Listed below are T cell receptor beta chains from one sample, sequenced in a study of blood T cell repertoires in COVID-19. The protocol was immunoSEQ multiplex PCR, while the TCRdb copy is restricted to in-frame clones and leaves out a portion. Here the sample spans 230,000 or so clones, 86% being singletons. The sample was PBMCs or T cells enriched from blood (not recorded which). All receptors derive from a woman aged 40 to 50 with acute COVID-19. CDR3s include the opening cysteine and the closing phenylalanine or tryptophan. D genes are given only for firm matches. Size is stated for part of the rows, as once, few or many counts, or as a class when the clone is expanded.

D gene,J gene,V gene,clone size,CDR3 protein,CDR3 DNA
.,TRBJ2-5,TRBV27,few,CASKRDQETQYF,TGTGCCAGCAAGAGGGACCAAGAGACCCAGTACTTC
TRBD1,TRBJ1-6,TRBV19,.,CASSIPTGGGNSPLHF,TGTGCCAGTAGTATACCGACAGGGGGCGGTAATTCACCCCTCCACTTT
TRBD1,TRBJ1-2,TRBV7-9,.,CASSLGTGGQGGGYTF,TGTGCCAGCAGCTTAGGGACAGGGGGCCAGGGTGGAGGCTACACCTTC
.,TRBJ1-5,TRBV19,once,CASSYYSNNQPQHF,TGTGCCAGTAGTTATTACAGCAACAATCAGCCCCAGCATTTT
.,TRBJ2-7,TRBV5-1,once,CASSLYGETYEQYF,TGCGCCAGCAGCTTGTATGGGGAGACCTACGAGCAGTACTTC
TRBD1,TRBJ2-7,TRBV5-1,.,CASSLLTGQGYEQYF,TGCGCCAGCAGCTTGCTTACGGGACAGGGCTACGAGCAGTACTTC
TRBD1,TRBJ1-2,TRBV2,.,CASSMTGTHGYTF,TGTGCCAGCAGCATGACAGGGACCCATGGCTACACCTTC
.,TRBJ1-1,TRBV6-5,.,CASSYSRGRNTEAFF,TGTGCCAGCAGTTACTCTAGGGGTAGGAACACTGAAGCTTTCTTT
.,TRBJ1-1,TRBV19,.,CASTRTVLNTEAFF,TGTGCCAGTACCCGGACAGTCTTGAACACTGAAGCTTTCTTT
TRBD1,TRBJ1-2,TRBV27,few,CASSPGTAGYRYTF,TGTGCCAGCAGTCCGGGGACAGCCGGGTACCGCTACACCTTC
.,TRBJ1-6,TRBV3-1/TRBV3-2,.,CASSQRGGNSPLHF,TGTGCCAGCAGCCAGCGGGGAGGGAATTCACCCCTCCACTTT
.,TRBJ1-4,TRBV18,.,CASSPQRTNEKLFF,TGTGCCAGCTCACCACAGCGAACTAATGAAAAACTGTTTTTT
.,TRBJ2-1,TRBV7-3,.,CASSLTGAVNEQFF,TGTGCCAGCAGCTTAACGGGAGCAGTCAATGAGCAGTTCTTC
.,TRBJ1-2,TRBV4-1,.,CASSQEPSAGRHYGYTF,TGCGCCAGCAGCCAAGAACCTTCCGCAGGTCGTCACTATGGCTACACCTTC
TRBD1,TRBJ1-2,TRBV5-4,.,CASSQGQELYGYTF,TGTGCCAGCAGTCAGGGACAGGAACTCTATGGCTACACCTTC
.,TRBJ1-2,TRBV18,.,CASSPSRVGGYTF,TGTGCCAGCTCACCATCGAGGGTTGGCGGCTACACCTTC
TRBD1,TRBJ1-1,TRBV6-6,.,CASSYSTGQGSTEAFF,TGTGCCAGCAGTTACTCCACGGGACAGGGAAGCACTGAAGCTTTCTTT
.,TRBJ1-1,TRBV9,.,CASSGANTEAFF,TGTGCCAGCAGCGGAGCGAACACTGAAGCTTTCTTT
TRBD2,TRBJ2-2,TRBV9,.,CASSVGLAGGNTGELFF,TGTGCCAGCAGCGTTGGACTAGCGGGGGGGAACACCGGGGAGCTGTTTTTT
TRBD2,TRBJ2-7,TRBV10-2,.,CASRTSGGVYEQYF,TGCGCCAGCCGGACTAGCGGGGGGGTCTACGAGCAGTACTTC
TRBD1,TRBJ1-4,TRBV15,.,CATSAAGTGNNEKLFF,TGTGCCACCAGTGCTGCTGGGACAGGGAATAATGAAAAACTGTTTTTT
.,TRBJ2-3,TRBV18,.,CASSPTRTAPSTDTQYF,TGTGCCAGCTCACCGACCCGGACAGCCCCTAGCACAGATACGCAGTATTTT
.,TRBJ2-4,TRBV19,.,CASSLFSGDIQYF,TGTGCCAGTAGTCTTTTTTCGGGTGACATTCAGTACTTC
.,TRBJ2-3,TRBV21-1,once,CASSPLRGSTDTQYF,TGTGCCAGCAGTCCCCTGCGGGGGAGCACAGATACGCAGTATTTT
.,TRBJ1-1,TRBV21-1,.,CASSKARWLNTEAFF,TGTGCCAGCAGCAAAGCTAGATGGTTGAACACTGAAGCTTTCTTT
.,TRBJ1-2,TRBV9,few,CASSVDGRGINYGYTF,TGTGCCAGCAGCGTAGACGGCAGGGGTATTAACTATGGCTACACCTTC
.,TRBJ1-4,TRBV5-6,.,CASSLVDRRNEKLFF,TGTGCCAGCAGCTTGGTTGACAGGAGGAATGAAAAACTGTTTTTT
TRBD2,TRBJ2-5,TRBV27,.,CASSFRKTSGDRETQYF,TGTGCCAGCAGTTTTAGAAAGACTAGCGGGGACCGAGAGACCCAGTACTTC
TRBD1,TRBJ2-2,TRBV5-1,once,CASSRDRAGVSGELFF,TGCGCCAGCAGCAGGGACAGGGCCGGGGTTTCCGGGGAGCTGTTTTTT
.,TRBJ1-2,TRBV29-1,.,CSVEDIWDKQGGYTF,TGCAGCGTTGAAGATATATGGGACAAACAAGGTGGCTACACCTTC
TRBD1,TRBJ1-1,TRBV6-2/TRBV6-3,.,CASSPGTGRDTEAFF,TGTGCCAGCAGTCCCGGGACAGGGAGGGACACTGAAGCTTTCTTT
TRBD1,TRBJ1-1,TRBV27,.,CASSPLQGAGAEAFF,TGTGCCAGCAGTCCCCTCCAGGGGGCAGGGGCGGAAGCTTTCTTT
TRBD2,TRBJ2-1,TRBV2,.,CASSALAGGYSYNEQFF,TGTGCCAGCAGTGCTTTGGCGGGGGGGTATTCCTACAATGAGCAGTTCTTC
TRBD1,TRBJ2-7,TRBV7-9,.,CASSLENRDRVYEQYF,TGTGCCAGCAGCTTGGAGAACCGGGACAGGGTATACGAGCAGTACTTC
.,TRBJ1-5,TRBV18,.,CASSPPTVNQPQHF,TGTGCCAGCTCACCACCGACAGTCAATCAGCCCCAGCATTTT
.,TRBJ1-5,TRBV2,once,CASKPSSGSLWNQPQHF,TGTGCCAGCAAACCCTCCTCGGGGAGTCTGTGGAATCAGCCCCAGCATTTT
.,TRBJ1-1,TRBV5-1,.,CASSLVAGLNTEAFF,TGCGCCAGCAGCTTGGTGGCAGGGCTGAACACTGAAGCTTTCTTT
.,TRBJ1-1,TRBV19,.,CASQQSKNTEAFF,TGTGCCAGTCAACAGTCAAAGAACACTGAAGCTTTCTTT
.,TRBJ1-2,TRBV5-1,.,CASSSSIGGYTF,TGCGCCAGCAGCTCTTCGATCGGTGGCTACACCTTC
TRBD1,TRBJ2-1,TRBV2,.,CASRFDRGYSYNEQFF,TGTGCCAGCAGGTTCGACAGGGGGTACTCCTACAATGAGCAGTTCTTC
.,TRBJ1-1,TRBV19,.,CASTALGGTKAFF,TGTGCCAGTACCGCATTGGGGGGGACTAAAGCTTTCTTT